This TCR beta chain was profiled in a study of cytomegalovirus exposure and HLA in healthy donors. Whole-study results and caveats: Association of a missense DCLRE1C variant with TCR beta V- and J-gene trimming was reported in a later analysis. As a later analysis revealed, the rate of TCR association differed by HLA locus, with DRB1 most and HLA-C fewest.

Both 60 Vbeta primers and 13 Jbeta primers went into the PCR. Only in-frame clones appear in the TCRdb table, and some are missing; sequencing was by immunoSEQ multiplex PCR. The repertoire holds about 130,000 clones, with roughly 70% as singletons. Healthy bone marrow donors made up the cohort. V shed 4 bases and J shed 5 bases, with 18 bases lying between them. Germline CDR1 is SGHNT and CDR2 is YYREEE (reference sequence). This CDR3 comprises 15 residues. A word on this clone: The antigen is undetermined.

This clonotype was sampled from a man aged 18 to 30 in good health and CMV-seropositive. The rearrangement links TRBV5-4 to TRBJ2-5, with D perhaps TRBD2 (6 bases). Sequencing was done on a sample of PBMCs. CDR3: CASSARLGRSETQYF. The CDR3 nucleotides read TGTGCCAGCAGCGCACGACTAGGACGGTCCGAGACCCAGTACTTC. The full variable domain, completed using reference TRBV5-4 and TRBJ2-5, is ETGVTQSPTHLIKTRGQQVTLRCSSQSGHNTVSWYQQALGQGPQFIFQYYREEENGRGNFPPRFSGLQFPNYSSELNVNALELDDSALYLCASSARLGRSETQYFGPGTRLLVL.